These 19 T cell receptor beta chains share one sample of origin, sequenced in a study of T cell repertoires in aging, cancer and after chemotherapy (dated by TCRdb to the late 2010s). Sequenced using an Illumina MiSeq. Rearranged TRB sequences spanning V, D and J segments were amplified in a multiplex touch-down PCR with a mixed TRB-A/B primer pool. TCRdb reran the public reads through fastp at Q25 and MiXCR, keeping productive beta chains. One record per CDR3 amino acid sequence lists the most common genes and DNA. The sample yields 3,500 to 5,000 distinct CDR3 sequences; 55% to 70% were counted once. The ten largest make up 25% to 30% of the sample. TCR beta rearrangements were amplified from genomic DNA isolated from peripheral blood, not from sorted cells or RNA. The specimen sequenced was blood. The receptors come from a human donor with a solid tumor.

The chain uses TRBV20-1 and TRBJ2-7; 8 nucleotides match TRBD1. This CDR3 is built from 13 residues. The trim removed 4 bases at V and 5 bases at J, leaving 7 bases unmatched. Germline CDR1 and CDR2: DFQATT and SNEGSKA (reference sequence). CDR3: CSAKDRGFHEQYF. The CDR3 DNA sequence: TGCAGTGCTAAAGACAGGGGATTCCACGAGCAGTACTTC.

The chain is built from TRBV20-1 and TRBJ1-1; D gene uncertain. Germline CDR1 DFQATT, CDR2 SNEGSKA (reference sequence). V gave up 0 bases and J gave up 7 bases, with 12 bases separating them. The CDR3 is 13 residues long. For the CDR3, the DNA is TGCAGTGCTAGAGATTTGGGCGACGGTGAAGCTTTCTTT. Residues: CSARDLGDGEAFF.

This clonotype has just a few counts. J is TRBJ1-2 and V is TRBV29-1; perhaps TRBD1 as D (5 bases). Trimming took off 2 bases at V and 7 bases at J, with 14 bases between the two ends. This CDR3 has 13 residues. CDR1 and CDR2 from the germline V gene are SQVTM and ANQGSEA. CDR3 loop: CSVEQGVSSGYTF. In DNA, the CDR3 is TGCAGCGTTGAACAGGGTGTGAGTAGTGGCTACACCTTC.

The chain couples TRBV25-1 to TRBJ2-7; 11 nucleotides agree with TRBD1. The CDR3 extends over 16 amino acids. V was clipped by 4 bases and J by 3 bases; unmatched bases: 8. From germline, CDR1 is MGHDK and CDR2 SYGVNS. CDR3 DNA: TGTGCCAGCAGTGCCAGGCCCGGGACAGGGGGCTACGAGCAGTACTTC. This encodes CASSARPGTGGYEQYF.

J is TRBJ1-2 and V is TRBV29-1; D call uncertain. This CDR3 comprises 12 residues. Germline values: CDR1 SQVTM, CDR2 ANQGSEA. Trimming removed 2 bases from V and 8 bases from J, with 12 bases in between. CDR3 sequence (DNA): TGCAGCGTTGAACCCCGGGTTGGGGGCTACACCTTC. Protein: CSVEPRVGGYTF.

The CDR3 sequence is CASSPLGGGDTGELFF. CDR3 sequence (DNA): TGTGCCAGCAGCCCCCTCGGGGGTGGGGACACCGGGGAGCTGTTTTTT. J is TRBJ2-2 and V is TRBV11-1, with D maybe TRBD2 (6 bases). Germline loops: CDR1 SGHAT, CDR2 FQDESV (reference sequence). The ends were cut back, 5 bases at V and 3 bases at J, with 16 bases in the middle. The CDR3 is 16 residues long. Supplemented by reference TRBV11-1 and TRBJ2-2, the full variable domain reads EAEVAQSPRYKITEKSQAVAFWCDPISGHATLYWYRQILGQGPELLVQFQDESVVDDSQLPKDRFSAERLKGVDSTLKIQPAELGDSAMYLCASSPLGGGDTGELFFGEGSRLTVL.

The chain combines TRBV28 with TRBJ1-1; a possible D gene is TRBD1 (6 bases). Germline CDR1 MDHEN, CDR2 SYDVKM. This CDR3 region has 15 residues. Deletions cut 2 bases from V and 4 bases from J, with 14 bases between. This CDR3 reads CASSLGGGLGTEAFF. The CDR3 DNA is TGTGCCAGCAGTTTAGGCGGGGGGCTAGGCACTGAAGCTTTCTTT.

CDR3 bases: TGTGCCAGCAGTCCAGGGAACGGCAATCAGCCCCAGCATTTT. It translates to CASSPGNGNQPQHF. The chain uses TRBV6-1 and TRBJ1-5; possibly TRBD1 for D (5 bases). This CDR3 region has 14 residues. Per the germline V gene, CDR1 is MNHNS and CDR2 is SASEGT. With 5 bases removed from V and 2 bases from J, the gap between germline ends came to 10 bases.

This chain connects TRBV20-1 to TRBJ1-1, with a possible D match to TRBD1 (6 bases). The CDR3 extends over 12 amino acids. CDR1 is DFQATT and CDR2 is SNEGSKA in the germline V gene (reference sequence). In DNA, the CDR3 is TGCGGAAGCCCAGGGGATTTCCCTGAAGCTTTCTTT. It specifies CGSPGDFPEAFF.

V usage is TRBV6-5 and J usage is TRBJ1-1; 9 bases fit TRBD1. The CDR3 is 12 amino acids. V was pared by 4 bases and J by 10 bases, with 4 bases of the junction left unmatched. Germline loops: CDR1 MNHEY, CDR2 SVGAGI. CDR3 sequence reads: CASSSGQGSAFF. As DNA, the CDR3 is TGTGCCAGCAGTTCCGGACAGGGGTCAGCTTTCTTT.

This chain links TRBV24-1 with TRBJ1-1; D may be TRBD1 (6 bases). CDR3 length: 15 residues. Germline V gene lookup returns CDR1 KGHDR and CDR2 SFDVKD. Trimming removed 4 bases from V and 5 bases from J, with 16 bases in between. Here the CDR3 reads CATSEETTGPTEAFF. Here the CDR3 DNA reads TGTGCCACCAGTGAGGAAACTACAGGGCCAACTGAAGCTTTCTTT.

This clonotype was seen only a few times. This chain joins TRBV20-1 and TRBJ2-7; no definite D call. The CDR3 has 12 amino acids. Trimming took 4 bases from V and 5 from J, leaving 12 bases between them. Germline assignment: CDR1 DFQATT and CDR2 SNEGSKA (reference sequence). The CDR3 reads CSANPHVDEQYF. The CDR3 DNA sequence: TGCAGTGCTAACCCCCACGTTGACGAGCAGTACTTC.

The V and J genes are TRBV7-9 and TRBJ2-2; D gene uncertain. CDR1 is SEHNR and CDR2 is FQNEAQ in the germline V gene (reference sequence). The CDR3 runs to 16 residues. The V and J ends lost 0 bases and 0 bases respectively, with 8 bases between them. The CDR3 sequence: CASSLAGGANTGELFF. CDR3 coding DNA: TGTGCCAGCAGCTTAGCTGGCGGAGCGAACACCGGGGAGCTGTTTTTT.

V gene TRBV9 combines with J gene TRBJ1-2; D possibly corresponds to TRBD1 (5 bases). Per the germline V gene, CDR1 is SGDLS and CDR2 is YYNGEE. There are 14 residues in the CDR3. V dropped 3 bases and J dropped 4 bases, with 13 bases sitting between them. CDR3 nucleotide sequence: TGTGCCAGCAGCGAAAGGGGAGGGTCCTATGGCTACACCTTC. Translating it yields CASSERGGSYGYTF.

The chain combines TRBV20-1 with TRBJ1-1; D unclear. CDR1 is DFQATT and CDR2 is SNEGSKA in the germline V gene (reference sequence). The length of the CDR3 is 12 residues. V was shortened by 0 bases and J by 5 bases, with 7 bases between the two germline ends. The CDR3 DNA reads as TGCAGTGCTAGAGATGCTGGGACTGAAGCTTTCTTT. The encoded protein is CSARDAGTEAFF.

The chain joins TRBV10-3 to TRBJ2-7; TRBD1 matches 11 bases. Trimming removed 7 bases from V and 3 bases from J; junction bases left unmatched: 2. Germline CDR1 is ENHRY and CDR2 is SYGVKD. This CDR3 contains 13 residues. CDR3 coding DNA: TGTGCCATCATGGGGACAGGGGGCTACGAGCAGTACTTC. It codes for CAIMGTGGYEQYF.

This chain connects TRBV11-3 to TRBJ2-7; TRBD2 matches at 7 bases. V gave up 6 bases and J gave up 4 bases; unmatched junction bases: 9. This CDR3 is built from 14 residues. The V gene's germline CDR1 is SGHNT and CDR2 YENEEA. The CDR3 spells CASSWEGVGYEQYF. Written as DNA, the CDR3 is TGTGCCAGCAGTTGGGAGGGAGTGGGGTACGAGCAGTACTTC.

The chain's CDR3 is CASSAGQGGGYTF. CDR3 coding DNA: TGTGCCAGTAGTGCGGGACAGGGGGGAGGCTACACCTTC. This sequence joins TRBV19 and TRBJ1-2; 11 nucleotides align to TRBD1. Germline lookup yields CDR1 LNHDA and CDR2 SQIVND (reference sequence). J gave up 8 bases and V 5 bases, and 4 bases lay outside the gene matches. The CDR3 covers 13 residues.

A single count supports this clonotype. The V gene is TRBV27, the J gene TRBJ2-7, with 9 bases aligning to TRBD1. Trimming removed 5 bases from V and 5 bases from J; junction bases left unmatched: 10. CDR1 and CDR2 (germline): MNHEY, SMNVEV (reference sequence). This CDR3 comprises 15 residues. The CDR3 loop is CASSLTGQGPNEQYF. The CDR3 nucleotides read TGTGCCAGCAGTCTCACGGGACAGGGTCCGAACGAGCAGTACTTC.